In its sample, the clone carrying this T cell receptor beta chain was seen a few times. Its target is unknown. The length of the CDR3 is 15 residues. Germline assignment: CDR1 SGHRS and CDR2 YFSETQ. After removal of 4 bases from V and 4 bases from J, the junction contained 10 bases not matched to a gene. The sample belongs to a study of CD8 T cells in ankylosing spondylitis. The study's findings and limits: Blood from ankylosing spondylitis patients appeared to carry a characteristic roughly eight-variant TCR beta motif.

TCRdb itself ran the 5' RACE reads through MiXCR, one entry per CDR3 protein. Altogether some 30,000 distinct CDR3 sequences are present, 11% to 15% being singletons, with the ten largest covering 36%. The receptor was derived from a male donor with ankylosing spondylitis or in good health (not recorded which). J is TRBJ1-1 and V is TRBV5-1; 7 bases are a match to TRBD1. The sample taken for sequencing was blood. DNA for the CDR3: TGCGCCAGCAGCCCCAGAGCAGGGGGGTTCACTGAAGCTTTCTTT. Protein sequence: CASSPRAGGFTEAFF.